This T cell receptor (beta chain) comes out of a study of T cells in Graves' hyperthyroidism and ophthalmopathy. RNA transcripts were the template for amplifying TCR beta CDR3 regions. Carried out on the TCR CDR3, a first-round RT-PCR used the HTBI primer set. TCRdb reprocessed the multiplex PCR reads with MiXCR, giving one entry per CDR3 protein. The table records fewer than 450,000 distinct CDR3 sequences, approximately 17% of them present only once. The CDR3 covers 14 residues. From germline, CDR1 is SGHDT and CDR2 YYEEEE. V was cut by 2 bases and J by 4 bases, with 13 bases left in between. Under 3 months was the duration of disease in ophthalmopathy patients, who also had a Clinical Activity Score of at least 3 and a NOSPECS grade of at least 4. Clinical symptoms, serum thyroxine, TRAb, thyroid ultrasound and orbital computed tomography established diagnosis. Details on this clonotype: The antigen is undetermined.

Whole-study results and caveats: Most thyroid-expanded clonotypes above 0.001 were also found in blood.

V usage is TRBV5-6 and J usage is TRBJ2-7; D gene unclear. The sequencing sample was made of blood. The receptor was isolated from a young man with Graves' ophthalmopathy. CDR3 sequence reads: CASSLAASYYEQYF. CDR3 DNA sequence: TGTGCCAGCAGCTTAGCAGCCAGCTATTACGAGCAGTACTTC.